This TCR beta chain appears in the sequencing data of a study of blood T cell repertoires in COVID-19. Using immunoSEQ multiplex PCR, the repertoire was profiled, and TCRdb retains in-frame clones only, with some absent. Of about 320,000 clones in the sample, about 85% were seen once. There are 15 residues in the CDR3. Trimming removed 4 bases from V and 4 bases from J; junction bases left unmatched: 7. Per the germline V gene, CDR1 is SGHAT and CDR2 is FQDESV (reference sequence). This clone was recorded only once. The clonotype comes from a woman aged 25-40 years who had recovered from COVID-19. The sequenced sample was PBMCs or T cells enriched from blood (not recorded which). V is TRBV11-1 and J is TRBJ2-7; 10 bases are a match to TRBD1. The CDR3 region is CASSSYRDRGYEQYF. CDR3 sequence (DNA): TGTGCCAGCAGCTCCTACCGGGACAGGGGATACGAGCAGTACTTC.